The 31 T cell receptor beta chains reported below all come from one sample, sequenced in a study of shared clonotypes between healthy human individuals. Method: immunoSEQ multiplex PCR; TCRdb's copy keeps in-frame clones and lacks some. The sample carries roughly 490,000 clones, roughly four fifths recorded once. Material: PBMCs. Receptors originate from a woman between 35 and 50 years old in good health. Some clones in this sample may be carry-over from other donors' samples.

The chain carries TRBV28 and TRBJ2-5, with 11 bases that match TRBD2. The length of the CDR3 is 16 residues. Per germline, CDR1 MDHEN and CDR2 SYDVKM. Trimming cost V 5 bases and J 5 bases; bases outside gene matches: 10. The CDR3 sequence is CASSPSLAGGGETQYF. The DNA of the CDR3 is TGTGCCAGCAGTCCCTCGCTAGCGGGAGGCGGTGAGACCCAGTACTTC. Full variable domain (missing parts from reference TRBV28 and TRBJ2-5): DVKVTQSSRYLVKRTGEKVFLECVQDMDHENMFWYRQDPGLGLRLIYFSYDVKMKEKGDIPEGYSVSREKKERFSLILESASTNQTSMYLCASSPSLAGGGETQYFGPGTRLLVL.

V usage is TRBV11-2 and J usage is TRBJ2-7; TRBD1 agrees at 8 bases. The germline V gene has CDR1 SGHAT and CDR2 FQNNGV. The V segment lost 2 bases and the J segment 2 bases; nucleotides outside the gene matches: 5. The CDR3 runs 15 residues. The CDR3 protein is CASSLQQGEAYEQYF. The DNA for the CDR3 is TGTGCCAGCAGCTTACAACAGGGGGAGGCCTACGAGCAGTACTTC.

The chain couples TRBV11-2 to TRBJ2-1; D may correspond to TRBD1 or TRBD2 (5 bases each). Germline V gene lookup returns CDR1 SGHAT and CDR2 FQNNGV. Trimming left V 1 base short and J 0 bases short, with 10 bases between. The CDR3 covers 16 residues. The CDR3: CASSLGGDPSYNEQFF. CDR3 DNA sequence: TGTGCCAGCAGCTTAGGAGGGGACCCCTCCTACAATGAGCAGTTCTTC. Together with reference TRBV11-2 and TRBJ2-1, the CDR3 gives the full variable domain: EAGVAQSPRYKIIEKRQSVAFWCNPISGHATLYWYQQILGQGPKLLIQFQNNGVVDDSQLPKDRFSAERLKGVDSTLKIQPAKLEDSAVYLCASSLGGDPSYNEQFFGPGTRLTVL.

In regard to this clone: A much larger clone lies a single base off, so this may be a read error. The chain combines TRBV2 with TRBJ2-2; D may be TRBD1 (5 bases). CDR1 and CDR2 (germline): SNHLY, FYNNEI. CDR3 length: 15 residues. CDR3 residues: CASGERGRNTGELFF. The CDR3 DNA follows: TGTGCCAGCGGTGAAAGGGGCCGGAACACCGGGGAGCTGTTTTTT.

The gene calls are TRBV2 and TRBJ2-7; 7 nucleotides align to TRBD1. Trimming removed 4 bases from V and 5 bases from J; junction bases left unmatched: 5. This CDR3 contains 13 residues. CDR1 SNHLY and CDR2 FYNNEI come from the germline V gene. The CDR3: CASSVNRGNEQYF. CDR3 nucleotides: TGTGCCAGCAGTGTGAACAGGGGTAACGAGCAGTACTTC. Drawing the rest from reference TRBV2 and TRBJ2-7, the complete variable domain is EPEVTQTPSHQVTQMGQEVILRCVPISNHLYFYWYRQILGQKVEFLVSFYNNEISEKSEIFDDQFSVERPDGSNFTLKIRSTKLEDSAMYFCASSVNRGNEQYFGPGTRLTVT.

This clone showed up many times. The gene calls are TRBV7-2 and TRBJ2-2, with no clear D. The CDR3 is 13 amino acids. Per the germline V gene, CDR1 is SGHTA and CDR2 is FQGNSA. Trimming took 2 bases from V and 8 from J, leaving 9 bases between them. The CDR3 loop is CASSLIFRGELFF. For the CDR3, the DNA is TGTGCCAGCAGCTTAATTTTCCGTGGGGAGCTGTTTTTT.

CDR3: CASRNRGSSYEQYF. In DNA, the CDR3 is TGTGCCAGCAGGAACAGGGGCTCCTCCTACGAGCAGTACTTC. This chain joins TRBV28 and TRBJ2-5, with 7 nucleotides matching TRBD1. The closer fit of TRBJ2-7 to the DNA end suggests the J call may be wrong. CDR3 length: 14 amino acids. Germline loops: CDR1 MDHEN, CDR2 SYDVKM.

The chain joins TRBV2 to TRBJ2-1, with 8 bases identical to TRBD2. V trimming: 4 bases; J trimming: 4 bases; junction bases outside the gene matches: 3. CDR1 is SNHLY and CDR2 is FYNNEI in the germline V gene. The CDR3 covers 14 residues. The CDR3 coding sequence is TGTGCCAGCAGTGCAGCGGGAGCGTACAATGAGCAGTTCTTC. It codes for CASSAAGAYNEQFF.

Note on this clone: A far bigger clonotype differs at one base, so this is likely a read error. Other DNA sequences from this sample encode an identical CDR3 as well. This sequence joins TRBV28 and TRBJ2-1; no clear D. CDR3 size: 13 residues. Germline lookup yields CDR1 MDHEN and CDR2 SYDVKM. As DNA, the CDR3 is TGCGCCAGCAGTTCAGGAGCCTACAATGAGCAGTTCTTC. Protein: CASSSGAYNEQFF.

A single count supports this clone. The chain recombines TRBV7-4 with TRBJ1-3; no firm D call. Germline V CDR1 and CDR2: SGHVT, SQSDAQ. The V and J ends lost 5 bases and 0 bases respectively, with 17 bases between them. The CDR3 is made up of 17 amino acids. CDR3 loop: CASSPTSEDYSGNTIYF. CDR3 DNA: TGTGCCAGCAGCCCAACCTCTGAGGACTACTCTGGAAACACCATATATTTT.

The chain joins TRBV7-7 to TRBJ2-5; D is ambiguous. The length of the CDR3 is 13 residues. Germline V gives CDR1 SSHAT, CDR2 FNYEAQ (reference sequence). Trimming stripped 5 bases from V and 5 bases from J, with 12 bases between. The CDR3 loop is CASSPGIKETQYF. CDR3 coding DNA: TGTGCCAGCAGCCCCGGAATTAAGGAGACCCAGTACTTC.

In this sample, this clone turned up a few times. The CDR3 DNA follows: TGTGCCAGCAGCTTGGCGGGGATGACAGGGGAGTTCTTC. The encoded protein is CASSLAGMTGEFF. The genes are TRBV5-4 and TRBJ2-1, with TRBD1 matching 8 bases. This CDR3 comprises 13 residues. Germline V gene data show CDR1 as SGHNT and CDR2 as YYREEE (reference sequence). After removal of 0 bases from V and 14 bases from J, the junction contained 7 bases not matched to a gene.

V gene TRBV28 combines with J gene TRBJ2-4; D gene unclear. This CDR3 has 17 residues. V was cut by 2 bases and J by 0 bases, with 14 bases left in between. Germline V gene data show CDR1 as MDHEN and CDR2 as SYDVKM. CDR3 DNA sequence: TGTGCCAGCAGTTTACCCCCTAGGACCCTAGCCAAAAACATTCAGTACTTC. Protein: CASSLPPRTLAKNIQYF.

This clone occurred many times. This rearrangement joins TRBV5-1 to TRBJ1-4; no reliable D call. The germline CDR1 and CDR2 sequences are SGHRS and YFSETQ. The length of the CDR3 is 15 residues. V dropped 4 bases and J dropped 2 bases, with 12 bases sitting between them. The chain's CDR3 is CASSASPGTNEKLFF. CDR3 sequence (DNA): TGCGCCAGCAGCGCCAGTCCGGGCACTAATGAAAAACTGTTTTTT.

CDR3 nucleotides: TGTGCCACCGGGACAGGGGCCGTAAGCACAGATACGCAGTATTTT. Its protein is CATGTGAVSTDTQYF. V gene TRBV28 combines with J gene TRBJ2-3; 10 bases line up with TRBD1. This CDR3 is 15 amino acids long. The V and J ends lost 10 bases and 0 bases, in that order; junction bases with no gene match: 7. Germline CDR1 is MDHEN and CDR2 is SYDVKM. Complete variable domain (other parts from reference TRBV28 and TRBJ2-3): DVKVTQSSRYLVKRTGEKVFLECVQDMDHENMFWYRQDPGLGLRLIYFSYDVKMKEKGDIPEGYSVSREKKERFSLILESASTNQTSMYLCATGTGAVSTDTQYFGPGTRLTVL.

The V and J genes are TRBV6-5 and TRBJ2-1; D not certain. Germline values: CDR1 MNHEY, CDR2 SVGAGI. Trimming left V 5 bases short and J 7 bases short, with 12 bases between. The CDR3 runs to 13 residues. The CDR3 bases are TGTGCCAGCAGTAACCCAGCTAGGAATGAGCAGTTCTTC. Translated: CASSNPARNEQFF.

A single count supports this clone. V and J are TRBV10-3 and TRBJ2-1; 12 positions match TRBD2. CDR3 length: 16 residues. J gave up 5 bases and V 4 bases, and 6 bases lay outside the gene matches. Germline CDR1 is ENHRY and CDR2 is SYGVKD. Here the CDR3 DNA reads TGTGCCATCAGTGGCTGGACTAGCGGGACAGACAATGAGCAGTTCTTC. Its protein product is CAISGWTSGTDNEQFF.

This clone was recorded only once. The gene calls are TRBV11-2 and TRBJ2-1, with D unclear. Deletions cut 4 bases from V and 7 bases from J, with 8 bases between. There are 12 residues in the CDR3. Germline lookup yields CDR1 SGHAT and CDR2 FQNNGV. In DNA, the CDR3 is TGTGCCAGCAGCTCGGTGGGGAATGAGCAGTTCTTC. Protein product: CASSSVGNEQFF.

DNA of the CDR3: TGTGCCAGCAGCTTAAGAACTCTGGCAACTAATGAAAAACTGTTTTTT. Protein sequence: CASSLRTLATNEKLFF. This chain uses TRBV5-4 with TRBJ1-4; D uncertain. The germline gives CDR1 SGHNT, CDR2 YYREEE (reference sequence). The V and J ends lost 2 bases and 0 bases respectively, with 11 bases between them. There are 16 residues in the CDR3.

This clone was observed a handful of times. The gene calls are TRBV2 and TRBJ1-1; TRBD1 aligns across 9 bases. The trim removed 7 bases at V and 4 bases at J, leaving 7 bases unmatched. The germline V gene has CDR1 SNHLY and CDR2 FYNNEI. The CDR3 spans 14 residues. The CDR3 DNA sequence: TGTGCCAGCACGTGGGACAGGGTTTCCACTGAAGCTTTCTTT. It is translated as CASTWDRVSTEAFF.

In this sample, this clone turned up a few times. The V call is TRBV5-1, the J call TRBJ2-4; 9 bases are shared with TRBD2. The CDR3 runs to 15 residues. Per the germline V gene, CDR1 is SGHRS and CDR2 is YFSETQ. With V trimmed by 0 bases and J by 8 bases, 6 bases remained unmatched. The CDR3 spells CASSLDAGGLDIQYF. CDR3 DNA sequence: TGCGCCAGCAGCTTGGATGCGGGAGGGCTGGACATTCAGTACTTC.

The V gene is TRBV7-9, the J gene TRBJ2-3, with D perhaps matching TRBD1 (6 bases). Germline V CDR1 and CDR2: SEHNR, FQNEAQ (reference sequence). The CDR3 extends over 16 amino acids. Trimming shortened V by 1 base and J by 4 bases, and 15 bases separated the two germline ends. DNA for the CDR3: TGTGCCAGCAGCTTAGTCAAGGGGGATGGGGCAGATACGCAGTATTTT. Its translation: CASSLVKGDGADTQYF.

The rearrangement joins TRBV30 to TRBJ2-2; unclear D gene. Trimming removed 1 base from V and 6 bases from J, with 12 bases in between. This CDR3 contains 14 residues. Germline values: CDR1 GTSNPN, CDR2 SVGIG (reference sequence). For the CDR3, the DNA is TGTGCCTGGAGTGGGGGTGGTCCCCCCGGGGAGCTGTTTTTT. It yields the protein CAWSGGGPPGELFF.

V and J are TRBV5-1 and TRBJ1-5; D remains ambiguous. The CDR3 runs 13 residues. CDR1 and CDR2 from the germline V gene are SGHRS and YFSETQ. Between the trimmed V and J ends, which lost 0 bases and 5 bases, there was a span of 6 bases. CDR3 sequence: CASSLAGDQPQHF. The CDR3 DNA reads as TGCGCCAGCAGCTTGGCCGGGGATCAGCCCCAGCATTTT.

The chain employs TRBV11-2 and TRBJ1-1, with TRBD1 as a possible D gene (6 bases). The V gene lost 2 bases and the J gene lost 0 bases, with 13 bases spanning the gap. The CDR3 is made up of 16 amino acids. The germline V gene has CDR1 SGHAT and CDR2 FQNNGV. CDR3 sequence (DNA): TGTGCCAGCAGCTTAAACAGGGCCAATATGAACACTGAAGCTTTCTTT. This sequence encodes CASSLNRANMNTEAFF.

The V gene is TRBV5-1, the J gene TRBJ1-2; D uncertain. Deletions cut 0 bases from V and 8 bases from J, with 11 bases between. The CDR3 contains 13 residues. Germline CDR1 is SGHRS and CDR2 is YFSETQ. This chain's CDR3 is CASSLGAERGYTF. CDR3 DNA: TGCGCCAGCAGCTTGGGGGCCGAGAGGGGCTACACCTTC. Full variable domain (remainder filled in from reference TRBV5-1 and TRBJ1-2): KAGVTQTPRYLIKTRGQQVTLSCSPISGHRSVSWYQQTPGQGLQFLFEYFSETQRNKGNFPGRFSGRQFSNSRSEMNVSTLELGDSALYLCASSLGAERGYTFGSGTRLTVV.

This clone is a singleton in its sample. This chain joins TRBV11-1 and TRBJ2-5; TRBD2 is a possible D gene (6 bases). Between the trimmed V and J ends, which lost 7 bases and 9 bases, there was a span of 18 bases. Germline V gene data show CDR1 as SGHAT and CDR2 as FQDESV (reference sequence). The CDR3 contains 13 residues. CDR3 residues: CASTLTSSGAQYF. CDR3 DNA: TGTGCCAGCACCCTTACTAGCTCCGGGGCCCAGTACTTC. Drawing the rest from reference TRBV11-1 and TRBJ2-5, the complete variable domain is EAEVAQSPRYKITEKSQAVAFWCDPISGHATLYWYRQILGQGPELLVQFQDESVVDDSQLPKDRFSAERLKGVDSTLKIQPAELGDSAMYLCASTLTSSGAQYFGPGTRLLVL.

The V and J genes are TRBV28 and TRBJ2-7; 8 nucleotides align to TRBD1. The germline V gene has CDR1 MDHEN and CDR2 SYDVKM. Trimming cost V 7 bases and J 4 bases; bases outside gene matches: 12. The CDR3 is 15 amino acids. CDR3 in amino acids: CASTFGGQGAYEQYF. The CDR3 DNA follows: TGTGCCAGCACCTTTGGAGGGCAGGGGGCTTACGAGCAGTACTTC.

V is TRBV4-1 and J is TRBJ1-2, with TRBD1 matching over 7 bases. There are 15 residues in the CDR3. J gave up 1 base and V 1 base, and 3 bases lay outside the gene matches. CDR1 is MGHRA and CDR2 is YSYEKL in the germline V gene. The CDR3 reads CASSQVSGGNYGYTF. In DNA, the CDR3 is TGCGCCAGCAGCCAAGTGTCAGGGGGTAACTATGGCTACACCTTC.

At least ten counts were recorded for this clone. At the DNA level, this CDR3 is encoded by other sequences in the same sample as well. The chain recombines TRBV30 with TRBJ1-1; 7 nucleotides align to TRBD1. Trimming cost V 3 bases and J 3 bases; bases outside gene matches: 4. Germline V lookup: CDR1 GTSNPN, CDR2 SVGIG (reference sequence). The CDR3 covers 13 residues. The CDR3 protein is CAWSDRAYTEAFF. The CDR3 DNA is TGTGCCTGGAGCGACAGGGCCTACACTGAAGCTTTCTTT.

The rearrangement joins TRBV29-1 to TRBJ2-5; D is ambiguous. The V gene lost 1 base and the J gene lost 3 bases, with 9 bases spanning the gap. Germline V CDR1 and CDR2: SQVTM, ANQGSEA. The length of the CDR3 is 13 residues. DNA of the CDR3: TGCAGCGTTGAAGGGGCAGAAAAAGAGACCCAGTACTTC. The encoded protein is CSVEGAEKETQYF.